The rows below give T cell receptor beta chains drawn from one sample of a study of blood T cells in healthy people across ages. TCRdb processed the 5' RACE reads anew with MiXCR; each CDR3 protein has one entry. The data show 1.5 million to 2 million distinct CDR3 sequences, about two fifths seen once. Material for sequencing was blood. These receptors originate from a human donor in good health. Both conserved end residues are part of each CDR3. The order of the fields is clone size, V gene, CDR3 length, CDR3 protein. Clone size is not always given. Where it is, it says once, few, many or a class for expanded clones.

many,TRBV7-2,15,CASSLVAGIQNIQYF
-,TRBV24-1,15,CATSGVEASTDTQYF
once,TRBV14,13,CASRQGAEETQYF
-,TRBV5-1,15,CASSLQTGVGYEQYF
-,TRBV13,14,CASSARGGLDTQYF
-,TRBV5-8,15,CASSPRGMGANVLTF
few,TRBV24-1,15,CATSDTGTSYYEQYF
-,TRBV7-8,13,CASSSTPRGEAFF
few,TRBV5-5,15,CASSSGTGTDYGYTF
-,TRBV28,13,CASIRGLSYEQYF
few,TRBV5-1,16,CASSPGTGGVNMEAFF
few,TRBV29-1,12,CSGGHPNYGYTF
few,TRBV7-8,15,CASSLAGRKGYGYTF
-,TRBV7-2,13,CASSLAHSEKLFF
-,TRBV20-1,13,CSARVGTYYEQYF
-,TRBV7-2,13,CASSLAFDQPQHF
-,TRBV3-1,16,CASSSGRGGVPDTQYF
few,TRBV10-3,14,CAISTGTGGEKLFF
-,TRBV4-2,15,CASSQDGRLDQPQHF
-,TRBV7-2,14,CASSLGGSFYGYTF
many,TRBV20-1,15,CSARVIPGLSYEQYF
-,TRBV24-1,12,CATRDRTGERFF
once,TRBV7-8,15,CASSHSSGGQETQYF
few,TRBV7-9,18,CASSLHPTSGGAFDTQYF
many,TRBV20-1,15,CSARLRGQTQETQYF
few,TRBV5-1,13,CASSIDRVAEAFF
many,TRBV4-3,15,CASSPAGSSSYEQYF
-,TRBV7-9,17,CASSPTAGGPLDYEQYF
-,TRBV20-1,16,CSASHPPRGIAYGYTF
-,TRBV6-5,13,CASIGGPGGEAFF
-,TRBV20-1,15,CSARLGQGFGWPQHF
few,TRBV20-1,16,CSARDSWAGSGQPQHF
-,TRBV20-1,17,CSAREWDRGPEAYEQYF
-,TRBV20-1,12,CSASMRPNEQFF
-,TRBV20-1,15,CGASPTVYSYNEQFF
few,TRBV29-1,10,CSAGDREAFF
-,TRBV20-1,13,CSVSSPPSYEQYF
once,TRBV7-9,12,CASSQSYNEQYF
-,TRBV9,15,CASSSTYGGNYGYTF
-,TRBV27,17,CASSPRDRAFHKNIQYF
-,TRBV29-1,12,CSVEGRGFEQYF
-,TRBV7-6,17,CASSLGIAGGYDNEQFF
-,TRBV7-3,16,CASSLGSGVGQETQYF
few,TRBV11-2,15,CASTAARDSYYGYTF
-,TRBV11-3,13,CASGVNSYNEQFF
-,TRBV12-3/TRBV12-4,13,CASLQGACYGYTF
-,TRBV9,15,CASSAGMERIYEQYF
-,TRBV29-1,17,CSVEDWESGLSSYEQYF
many,TRBV7-2,11,CASSGHYEQYF
few,TRBV12-3/TRBV12-4,14,CASSPRDFTYEQYF
few,TRBV19,14,CASTRTGGIYGYTF
-,TRBV4-3,17,CASSQERRGSGANVLTF